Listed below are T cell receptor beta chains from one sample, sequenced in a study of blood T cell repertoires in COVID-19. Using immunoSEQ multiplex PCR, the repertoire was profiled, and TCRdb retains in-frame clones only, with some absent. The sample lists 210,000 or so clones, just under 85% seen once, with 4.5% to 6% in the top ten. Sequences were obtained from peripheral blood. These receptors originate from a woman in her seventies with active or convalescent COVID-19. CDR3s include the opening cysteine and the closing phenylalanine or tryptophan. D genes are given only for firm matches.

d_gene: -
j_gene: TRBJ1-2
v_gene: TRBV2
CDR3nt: TGTGCCAGCAGTGGGACATCCTATGGCTACACCTTC
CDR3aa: CASSGTSYGYTF

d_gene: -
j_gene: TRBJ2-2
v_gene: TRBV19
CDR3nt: TGTGCCAGTAGTTCGACACTGAACGGGGAGCTGTTTTTT
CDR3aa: CASSSTLNGELFF

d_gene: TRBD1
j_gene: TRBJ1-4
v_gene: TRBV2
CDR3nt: TGTGCCAGCAGCGCTCCGACAGGGCGTAATGAAAAACTGTTTTTT
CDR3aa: CASSAPTGRNEKLFF

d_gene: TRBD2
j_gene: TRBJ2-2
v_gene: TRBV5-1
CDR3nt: TGCGCCAGCAGCCCGGGGGGATATTTTGAGCGCCTGAACACCGGGGAGCTGTTTTTT
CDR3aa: CASSPGGYFERLNTGELFF

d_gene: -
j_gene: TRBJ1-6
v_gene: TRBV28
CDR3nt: TGTGCCAGCAGTTCAACTGAATGGTCCCTCCACTTT
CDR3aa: CASSSTEWSLHF

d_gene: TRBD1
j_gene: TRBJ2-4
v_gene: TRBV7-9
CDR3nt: TGTGCCAGCAAAGAAATCAGGGGGCCTGGGGACATTCAGTACTTC
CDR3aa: CASKEIRGPGDIQYF

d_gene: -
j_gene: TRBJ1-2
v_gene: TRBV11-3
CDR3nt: TGTGCCAGCAGCTTAGAAGGGGAGGGCGCTAACTATGGCTACACCTTC
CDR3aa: CASSLEGEGANYGYTF

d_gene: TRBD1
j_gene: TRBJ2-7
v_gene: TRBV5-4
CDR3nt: TGTGCCAGCAGCAGAGAAGGACAGGGGACTTTCTACGAGCAGTACTTC
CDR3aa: CASSREGQGTFYEQYF

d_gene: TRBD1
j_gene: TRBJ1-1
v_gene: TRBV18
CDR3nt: TGTGCCAGCCAAGGGGGACAGGGGACCACTGAAGCTTTCTTT
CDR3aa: CASQGGQGTTEAFF

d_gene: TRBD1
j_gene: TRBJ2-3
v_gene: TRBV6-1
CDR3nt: TGTGCCAGCAGTGAGACAGGGTATACGCAGTATTTT
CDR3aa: CASSETGYTQYF